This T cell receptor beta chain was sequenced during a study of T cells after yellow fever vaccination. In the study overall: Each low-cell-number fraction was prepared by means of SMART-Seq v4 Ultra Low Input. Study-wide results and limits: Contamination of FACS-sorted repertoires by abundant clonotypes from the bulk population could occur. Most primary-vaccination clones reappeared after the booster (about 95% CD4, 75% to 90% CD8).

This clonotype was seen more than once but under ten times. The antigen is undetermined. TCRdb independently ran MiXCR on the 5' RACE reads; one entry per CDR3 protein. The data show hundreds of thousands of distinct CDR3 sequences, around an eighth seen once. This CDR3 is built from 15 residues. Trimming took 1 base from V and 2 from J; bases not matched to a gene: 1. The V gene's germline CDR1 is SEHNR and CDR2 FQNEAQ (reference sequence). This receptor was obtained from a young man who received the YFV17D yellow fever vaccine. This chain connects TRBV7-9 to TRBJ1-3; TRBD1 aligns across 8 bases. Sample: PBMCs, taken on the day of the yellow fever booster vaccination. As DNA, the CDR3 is TGTGCCAGCAGCTTAGGGGACAGGACTGGAAACACCATATATTTT. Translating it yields CASSLGDRTGNTIYF.